Below are 16 T cell receptor beta chains sequenced from a single sample in a study of PD-1 blockade in classical Hodgkin lymphoma. Here immunoSEQ multiplex PCR was the method, and the copy in TCRdb shows in-frame clones only, minus some. The table lists about 110,000 clones, 89% of them singletons. All trial patients relapsed after autologous stem cell transplantation. Sequenced material: peripheral blood mononuclear cells (PBMCs), taken before the second cycle of nivolumab. The origin of the receptors is a human donor with classical Hodgkin lymphoma.

This clone was picked up a small number of times. This chain uses TRBV18 with TRBJ1-1; D unresolved. This CDR3 comprises 14 residues. Trimming left V 3 bases short and J 4 bases short, with 12 bases between. Per the germline V gene, CDR1 is KGHSH and CDR2 is LQKENI. The CDR3 here is CASSPDEGGTEAFF. In DNA form, the CDR3 reads TGTGCCAGCTCACCTGACGAGGGAGGCACTGAAGCTTTCTTT. The full variable domain, completed using reference TRBV18 and TRBJ1-1, is NAGVMQNPRHLVRRRGQEARLRCSPMKGHSHVYWYRQLPEEGLKFMVYLQKENIIDESGMPKERFSAEFPKEGPSILRIQQVVRGDSAAYFCASSPDEGGTEAFFGQGTRLTVV.

The chain uses TRBV15 and TRBJ2-2, with unresolved D. This CDR3 spans 13 amino acids. CDR1 is LNHNV, CDR2 YYDKDF, per germline (reference sequence). V was cut by 0 bases and J by 8 bases, with 7 bases left in between. The CDR3 is CATSRDPQGELFF. CDR3 DNA sequence: TGTGCCACCAGCAGAGATCCCCAGGGGGAGCTGTTTTTT.

The chain uses TRBV28 and TRBJ1-1; the D is unclear. This CDR3 comprises 15 residues. CDR1 MDHEN and CDR2 SYDVKM come from the germline V gene. V lost 4 bases and J 0 bases, leaving 12 bases between the germline ends. DNA for the CDR3: TGTGCCAGCAGTTCCGGCGAGTGGCTGAACACTGAAGCTTTCTTT. It encodes CASSSGEWLNTEAFF.

J is TRBJ1-1 and V is TRBV6-5; D unclear. From germline, CDR1 is MNHEY and CDR2 SVGAGI. V lost 0 bases to trimming and J lost 8 bases, with 10 bases between them. The CDR3 runs 13 residues. This CDR3 reads CASSYSKGREAFF. For the CDR3, the DNA is TGTGCCAGCAGTTACTCGAAGGGCAGGGAAGCTTTCTTT.

The genes are TRBV4-3 and TRBJ1-2; the D gene is possibly TRBD1 (5 bases). Germline CDR1 reads LGHNA; CDR2 reads YSLEER. CDR3 length: 16 amino acids. V was cut by 5 bases and J by 8 bases, with 24 bases left in between. CDR3 protein: CASSDQRGDQGGGYTF. CDR3 in DNA: TGCGCCAGCAGCGACCAAAGAGGAGACCAGGGAGGCGGCTACACCTTC.

The gene calls are TRBV28 and TRBJ1-4, with TRBD1 matching over 10 bases. The CDR3 runs 13 residues. V gave up 5 bases and J gave up 7 bases; unmatched junction bases: 1. From germline, CDR1 is MDHEN and CDR2 SYDVKM. The CDR3 loop reads CASSRDRGEKLFF. DNA of the CDR3: TGTGCCAGCAGTAGGGACAGGGGTGAAAAACTGTTTTTT.

The V call is TRBV19, the J call TRBJ2-3; perhaps TRBD1 as D (7 bases). This CDR3 comprises 15 residues. Germline assignment: CDR1 LNHDA and CDR2 SQIVND (reference sequence). The V end lost 2 bases, the J end lost 5 bases, and 14 bases lay between the germline ends. The CDR3 DNA reads TGTGCCAGTAGTATACAGGAGGGGGCCATAGATACGCAGTATTTT. This encodes CASSIQEGAIDTQYF.

This sequence joins TRBV2 and TRBJ2-3; 9 nucleotides match TRBD1. Germline V gives CDR1 SNHLY, CDR2 FYNNEI. With V trimmed by 3 bases and J by 5 bases, 15 bases remained unmatched. The CDR3 is 18 residues long. The CDR3 reads CASSDPNSDRGGVDTQYF. The CDR3 DNA sequence: TGTGCCAGCAGTGACCCCAATTCGGACAGGGGCGGAGTAGATACGCAGTATTTT.

The chain employs TRBV28 and TRBJ2-2; 8 bases are shared with TRBD1. V shed 2 bases and J 1 base; nucleotides not matched to a gene: 3. Germline CDR1 is MDHEN and CDR2 is SYDVKM. CDR3 length equals 16 residues. CDR3 DNA sequence: TGTGCCAGCAGTTTAACCGGGACAGGGAACACCGGGGAGCTGTTTTTT. Protein sequence: CASSLTGTGNTGELFF.

CDR3 sequence (DNA): TGTGCCACCAGCAGAGAGAATAGCGGGAGTTACCTAGCCAAAAACATTCAGTACTTC. As protein: CATSRENSGSYLAKNIQYF. This chain joins TRBV15 and TRBJ2-4; 9 bases are shared with TRBD2. The CDR3 consists of 19 residues. Germline V gene sequence: CDR1 LNHNV, CDR2 YYDKDF (reference sequence). V lost 0 bases and J lost 0; bases outside the gene matches: 9.

The chain combines TRBV6-5 with TRBJ2-7; the D call may be TRBD1 or TRBD2 (6 bases each). This CDR3 comprises 15 residues. Germline V lookup: CDR1 MNHEY, CDR2 SVGAGI. V lost 4 bases to trimming and J lost 2 bases, with 15 bases between them. The CDR3 loop reads CASSSAEGETYEQYF. The CDR3 bases are TGTGCCAGCAGTTCCGCGGAGGGGGAGACCTACGAGCAGTACTTC.

The genes are TRBV7-9 and TRBJ2-5; TRBD1 might be the D (6 bases). The germline V and J ends were trimmed by 6 bases and 7 bases, with 30 bases remaining between them. The CDR3 consists of 18 residues. CDR1 and CDR2 (germline): SEHNR, FQNEAQ (reference sequence). CDR3 protein: CASRHWARGSTSLGTQYF. The CDR3 DNA reads TGTGCCAGCAGGCATTGGGCCAGGGGATCGACCTCACTGGGGACCCAGTACTTC.

This clone was seen just once. V is TRBV19 and J is TRBJ2-7; the D gene is possibly TRBD1 (5 bases). Germline CDR1 and CDR2: LNHDA and SQIVND (reference sequence). Trimming pared 3 bases from V and 6 bases from J, leaving 15 bases between. The CDR3 loop spans 14 amino acids. The CDR3, as DNA: TGTGCCAGTAGTATCGGACAAAAGGGTGGCGAGCAGTACTTC. Residues: CASSIGQKGGEQYF.

The rearrangement links TRBV27 to TRBJ2-7; 8 positions agree with TRBD1. The CDR3 runs to 14 residues. V lost 6 bases and J lost 3; bases outside the gene matches: 7. The germline gives CDR1 MNHEY, CDR2 SMNVEV (reference sequence). CDR3 sequence (DNA): TGTGCCAGCAGGGGACAGGACTCTGGCTACGAGCAGTACTTC. Translation: CASRGQDSGYEQYF.

V and J are TRBV28 and TRBJ2-1; a possible D gene is TRBD1 (5 bases). The germline V and J ends were trimmed by 2 bases and 15 bases, with 14 bases remaining between them. The CDR3 totals 12 residues. CDR1 and CDR2 (germline): MDHEN, SYDVKM. CDR3 sequence reads: CASSLAAGFWFF. CDR3 bases: TGTGCCAGCAGTTTAGCAGCAGGGTTTTGGTTCTTC.

V is TRBV28 and J is TRBJ2-7, with D tentatively TRBD1 or TRBD2 (5 bases each). The length of the CDR3 is 16 residues. With 6 bases removed from V and 2 bases from J, the gap between germline ends came to 20 bases. The germline V gene encodes CDR1 MDHEN and CDR2 SYDVKM. CDR3 nucleotides: TGTGCCAGCAGCTCCCCTAGTACCGAGGGACCCTACGAGCAGTACTTC. Its translation is CASSSPSTEGPYEQYF.